Described below is a single T cell receptor beta chain sequence and its context. These data originate in a study of cytomegalovirus exposure and HLA in healthy donors. PCR primers comprised 60 Vbeta and 13 Jbeta primers. Some clones are missing from TCRdb's copy, which holds only in-frame ones; the method was immunoSEQ multiplex PCR. Among fewer than 200,000 clones listed, 12% were seen once. Germline CDR1 is SGHTA and CDR2 is FQGNSA. V dropped 0 bases and J dropped 5 bases, with 10 bases sitting between them. This CDR3 spans 14 amino acids. The source of this sequence is a man aged 45-60 years in good health and CMV-seropositive. The sample consisted of PBMCs. This chain joins TRBV7-2 and TRBJ1-1; no definite D call. In DNA form, the CDR3 reads TGTGCCAGCAGCTTAGCGCGGACTAAAACTGAAGCTTTCTTT. It translates to CASSLARTKTEAFF.